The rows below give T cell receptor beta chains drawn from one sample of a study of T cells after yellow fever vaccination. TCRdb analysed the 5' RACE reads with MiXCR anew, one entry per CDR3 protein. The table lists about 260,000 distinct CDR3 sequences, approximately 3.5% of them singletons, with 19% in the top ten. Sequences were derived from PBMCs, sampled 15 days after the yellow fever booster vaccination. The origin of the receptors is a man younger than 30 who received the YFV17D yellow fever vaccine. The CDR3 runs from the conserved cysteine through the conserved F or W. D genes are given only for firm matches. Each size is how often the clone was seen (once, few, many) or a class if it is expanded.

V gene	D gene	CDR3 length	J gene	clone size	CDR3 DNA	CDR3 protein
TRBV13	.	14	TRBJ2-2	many	TGTGCCAGCAGCTTACAACATAACGCCGGGGAGCTGTTTTTT	CASSLQHNAGELFF
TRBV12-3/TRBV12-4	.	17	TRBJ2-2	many	TGTGCCAGCAGCCCCTTATTAGGGCCAGCGAACACCGGGGAGCTGTTTTTT	CASSPLLGPANTGELFF
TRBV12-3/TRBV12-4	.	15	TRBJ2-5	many	TGTGCCAGCAGTTTATGGACATCGGGTGGCGAGACCCAGTACTTC	CASSLWTSGGETQYF
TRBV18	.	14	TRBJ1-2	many	TGTGCCAGCTCAGACCGGGACGGAGCCTATGGCTACACCTTC	CASSDRDGAYGYTF
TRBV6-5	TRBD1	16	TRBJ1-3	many	TGTGCCAGCAGTTACTCTAGACAGGGGCTCGGAAACACCATATATTTT	CASSYSRQGLGNTIYF
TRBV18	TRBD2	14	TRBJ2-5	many	TGTGCCAGCTCACCACCGGGACTAGCAGAGACCCAGTACTTC	CASSPPGLAETQYF
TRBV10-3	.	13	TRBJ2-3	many	TGTGCCATCAGTGACGCATACACAGATACGCAGTATTTT	CAISDAYTDTQYF
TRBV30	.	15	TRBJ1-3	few	TGTGCCTGGATGAGCCTTCTGCGCTCTGGAAACACCATATATTTT	CAWMSLLRSGNTIYF
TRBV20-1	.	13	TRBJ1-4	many	TGCAGTGCCATGGACCAGATGGGGGAAAAACTGTTTTTT	CSAMDQMGEKLFF
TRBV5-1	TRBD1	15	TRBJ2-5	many	TGCGCCAGCAGCTTGACAGGGGGCCACCAAGAGACCCAGTACTTC	CASSLTGGHQETQYF
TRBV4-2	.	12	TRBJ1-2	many	TGTGCCAGCAGCCAAGTCGGGGATGGCTACACCTTC	CASSQVGDGYTF
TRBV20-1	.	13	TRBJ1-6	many	TGCAGTGCGAAACAGGGAAGCAATTCACCCCTCCACTTT	CSAKQGSNSPLHF
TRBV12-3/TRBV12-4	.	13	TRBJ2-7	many	TGTGCCAGCAGGGCCGGGGGCCTTTACGAGCAGTACTTC	CASRAGGLYEQYF
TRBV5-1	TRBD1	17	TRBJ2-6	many	TGCGCCAGCAGCTTGGGACAGGGTGGGTCTGGGGCCAACGTCCTGACTTTC	CASSLGQGGSGANVLTF
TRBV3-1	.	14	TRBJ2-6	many	TGTGCCAGCAGCCAAAACCCTGGGGCCAACGTCCTGACTTTC	CASSQNPGANVLTF
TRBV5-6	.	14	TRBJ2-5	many	TGTGCCAGCAGCTTGAAACGAGAACAAGAGACCCAGTACTTC	CASSLKREQETQYF
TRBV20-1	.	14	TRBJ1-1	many	TGCAGTGCCCCCTTTCAGGCCTTGAACACTGAAGCTTTCTTT	CSAPFQALNTEAFF
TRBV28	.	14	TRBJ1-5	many	TGTGCCAGCAGTTATGGTTATAGCAATCAGCCCCAGCATTTT	CASSYGYSNQPQHF
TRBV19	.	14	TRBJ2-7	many	TGTGCCAGTAGCACCGGGAGAAGTGCCTTCGAGCAGTACTTC	CASSTGRSAFEQYF
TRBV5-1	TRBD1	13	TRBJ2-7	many	TGCGCCAGCAGCCCCCGGGACAGGGGGGAGCAGTACTTC	CASSPRDRGEQYF
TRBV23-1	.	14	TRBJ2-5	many	TGCGCCAGCAGTCAATTTTTAGGGCAAGAGACCCAGTACTTC	CASSQFLGQETQYF
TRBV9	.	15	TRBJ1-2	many	TGTGCCAGCAGCGTAGGGGGTCCGATCGAGGGTGGCTACACCTTC	CASSVGGPIEGGYTF
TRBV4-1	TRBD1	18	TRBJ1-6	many	TGCGCCAGCAGCCAAGATTCTTTAGGGGACAGGGGGATATCACCCCTCCACTTT	CASSQDSLGDRGISPLHF
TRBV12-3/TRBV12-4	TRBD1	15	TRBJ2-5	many	TGTGCCAGCAGGGAAGCACAGGGGGCGGTGGAGACCCAGTACTTC	CASREAQGAVETQYF
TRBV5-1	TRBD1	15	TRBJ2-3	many	TGCGCCAGCAGCTTGGGACAGGGGAGGTCAGATACGCAGTATTTT	CASSLGQGRSDTQYF
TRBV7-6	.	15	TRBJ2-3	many	TGTGCCAGCAGCTCCTCCGGGGCTCGCACAGATACGCAGTATTTT	CASSSSGARTDTQYF
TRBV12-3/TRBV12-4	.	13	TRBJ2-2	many	TGTGCCAGCAGTTTAAGGGGAGTCGGGGAGCTGTTTTTT	CASSLRGVGELFF
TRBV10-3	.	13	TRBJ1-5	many	TGTGCCACCAGTCGAGGGGGAAATCAGCCCCAGCATTTT	CATSRGGNQPQHF
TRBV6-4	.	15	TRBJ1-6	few	TGTGCCAGCAGTGACTCGGGGATTGGGAATTCACCCCTCCACTTT	CASSDSGIGNSPLHF
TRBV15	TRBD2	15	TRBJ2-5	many	TGTGCCACGTCAATCCAGCGGGGCTTCCAAGAGACCCAGTACTTC	CATSIQRGFQETQYF
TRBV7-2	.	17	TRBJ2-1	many	TGTGCCAGCAGCTTAGAGGGCAGCCACCCGAGCTACAATGAGCAGTTCTTC	CASSLEGSHPSYNEQFF
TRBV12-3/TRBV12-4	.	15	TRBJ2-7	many	TGTGCCAGCAGTCTCGGCCCCGGGACCGTGGGAGAGCAGTACTTC	CASSLGPGTVGEQYF
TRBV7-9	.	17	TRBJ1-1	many	TGTGCCAGCAGCTTAGTCGGCAGGTGGTATGGGAACACTGAAGCTTTCTTT	CASSLVGRWYGNTEAFF